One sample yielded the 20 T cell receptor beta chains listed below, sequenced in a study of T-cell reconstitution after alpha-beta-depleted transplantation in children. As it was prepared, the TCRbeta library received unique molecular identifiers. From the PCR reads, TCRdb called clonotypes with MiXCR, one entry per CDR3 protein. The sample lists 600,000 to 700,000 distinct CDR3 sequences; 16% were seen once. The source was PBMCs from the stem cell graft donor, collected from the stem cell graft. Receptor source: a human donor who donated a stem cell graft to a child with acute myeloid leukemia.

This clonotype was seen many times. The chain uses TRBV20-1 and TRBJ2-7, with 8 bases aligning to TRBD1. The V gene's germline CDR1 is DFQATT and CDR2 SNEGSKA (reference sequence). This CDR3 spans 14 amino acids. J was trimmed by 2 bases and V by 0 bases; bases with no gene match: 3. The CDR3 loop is CSARDRTGPYEQYF. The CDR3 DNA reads TGCAGTGCTAGAGATAGGACAGGGCCCTACGAGCAGTACTTC.

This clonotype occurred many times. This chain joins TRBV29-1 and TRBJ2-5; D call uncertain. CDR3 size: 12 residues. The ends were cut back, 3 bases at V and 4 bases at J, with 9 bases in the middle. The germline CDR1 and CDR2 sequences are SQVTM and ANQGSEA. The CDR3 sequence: CSVEHSRETQYF. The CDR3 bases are TGCAGCGTTGAGCACAGCCGAGAGACCCAGTACTTC.

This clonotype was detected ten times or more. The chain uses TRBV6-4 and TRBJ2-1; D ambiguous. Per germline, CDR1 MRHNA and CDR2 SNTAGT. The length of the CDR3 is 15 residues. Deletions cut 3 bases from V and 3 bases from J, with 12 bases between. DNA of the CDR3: TGTGCCAGCAGTGAATACCAGCAGGACTACAATGAGCAGTTCTTC. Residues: CASSEYQQDYNEQFF.

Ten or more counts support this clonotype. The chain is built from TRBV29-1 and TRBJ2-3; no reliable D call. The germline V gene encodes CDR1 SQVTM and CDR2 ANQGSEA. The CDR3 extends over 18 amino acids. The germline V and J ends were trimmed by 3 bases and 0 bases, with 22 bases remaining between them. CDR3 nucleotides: TGCAGCGTTGATCTCGCCCGAAGTGGATCGATTAGCACAGATACGCAGTATTTT. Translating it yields CSVDLARSGSISTDTQYF.

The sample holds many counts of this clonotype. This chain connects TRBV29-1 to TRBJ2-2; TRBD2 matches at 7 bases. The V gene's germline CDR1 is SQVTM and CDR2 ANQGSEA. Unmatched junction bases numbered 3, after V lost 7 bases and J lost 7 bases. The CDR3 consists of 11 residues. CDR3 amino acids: CSGGRDGELFF. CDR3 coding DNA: TGCAGCGGAGGGAGGGACGGGGAGCTGTTTTTT.

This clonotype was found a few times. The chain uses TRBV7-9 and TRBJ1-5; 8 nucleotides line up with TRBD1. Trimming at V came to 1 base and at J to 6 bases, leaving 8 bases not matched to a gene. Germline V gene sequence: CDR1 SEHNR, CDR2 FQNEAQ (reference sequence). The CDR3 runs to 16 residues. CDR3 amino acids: CASSLGPGGGGQPQHF. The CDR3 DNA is TGTGCCAGCAGCTTAGGCCCAGGGGGCGGCGGTCAGCCCCAGCATTTT.

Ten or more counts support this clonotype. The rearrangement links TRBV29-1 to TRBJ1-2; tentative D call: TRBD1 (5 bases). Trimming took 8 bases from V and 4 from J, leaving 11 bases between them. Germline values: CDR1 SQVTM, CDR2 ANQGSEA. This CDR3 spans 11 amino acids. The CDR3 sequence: CSSGGFYGYTF. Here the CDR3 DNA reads TGCAGCAGCGGGGGGTTCTATGGCTACACCTTC.

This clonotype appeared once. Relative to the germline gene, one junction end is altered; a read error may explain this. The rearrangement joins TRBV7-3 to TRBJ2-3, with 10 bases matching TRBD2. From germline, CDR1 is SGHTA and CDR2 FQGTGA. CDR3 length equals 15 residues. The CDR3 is CASSTAGGMADRQYF. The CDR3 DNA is TGTGCCAGCAGCACAGCGGGAGGGATGGCAGATAGGCAGTATTTT.

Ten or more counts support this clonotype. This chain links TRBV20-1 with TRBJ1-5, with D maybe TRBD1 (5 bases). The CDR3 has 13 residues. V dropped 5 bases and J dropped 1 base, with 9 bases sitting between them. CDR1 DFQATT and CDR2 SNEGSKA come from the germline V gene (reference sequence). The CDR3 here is CSAGTESNQPQHF. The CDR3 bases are TGCAGTGCTGGGACGGAGAGCAATCAGCCCCAGCATTTT.

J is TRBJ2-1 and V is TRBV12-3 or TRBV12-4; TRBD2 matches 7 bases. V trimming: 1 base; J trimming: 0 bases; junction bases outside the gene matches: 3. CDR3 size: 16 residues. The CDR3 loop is CASSLDLADSYNEQFF. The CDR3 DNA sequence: TGTGCCAGCAGTTTAGATCTAGCGGACTCCTACAATGAGCAGTTCTTC.

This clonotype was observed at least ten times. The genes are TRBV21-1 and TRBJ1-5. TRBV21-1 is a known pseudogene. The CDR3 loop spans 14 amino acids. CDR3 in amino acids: CASTHQLRKQPQHF. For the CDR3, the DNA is TGTGCCAGCACCCATCAGCTACGGAAGCAGCCCCAGCATTTT.

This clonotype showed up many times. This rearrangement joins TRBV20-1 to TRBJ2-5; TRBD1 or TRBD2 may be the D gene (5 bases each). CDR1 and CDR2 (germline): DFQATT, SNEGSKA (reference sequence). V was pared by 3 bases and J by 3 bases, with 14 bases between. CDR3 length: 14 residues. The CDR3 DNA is TGCAGTGCTAGTATTTCACGGGGCAAAGAGACCCAGTACTTC. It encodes CSASISRGKETQYF.

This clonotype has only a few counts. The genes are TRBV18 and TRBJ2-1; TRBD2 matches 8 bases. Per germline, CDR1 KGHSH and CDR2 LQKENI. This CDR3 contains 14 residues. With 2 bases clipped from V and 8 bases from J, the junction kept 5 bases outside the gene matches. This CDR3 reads CASSPAGGNYEQFF. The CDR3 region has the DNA TGTGCCAGCTCACCAGCGGGGGGCAACTATGAGCAGTTCTTC.

DNA for the CDR3: TGTGCCAGCAGCTTAGGGGAGTGGGCCACTGAAGCTTTCTTT. Residues: CASSLGEWATEAFF. The V call is TRBV7-6, the J call TRBJ1-1; D is unclear. Germline assignment: CDR1 SGHVS and CDR2 FNYEAQ. V dropped 1 base and J dropped 4 bases, with 10 bases sitting between them. This CDR3 spans 14 amino acids. Based on the CDR3 plus reference TRBV7-6 and TRBJ1-1, the full variable domain is GAGVSQSPRYKVTKRGQDVALRCDPISGHVSLYWYRQALGQGPEFLTYFNYEAQQDKSGLPNDRFSAERPEGSISTLTIQRTEQRDSAMYRCASSLGEWATEAFFGQGTRLTVV.

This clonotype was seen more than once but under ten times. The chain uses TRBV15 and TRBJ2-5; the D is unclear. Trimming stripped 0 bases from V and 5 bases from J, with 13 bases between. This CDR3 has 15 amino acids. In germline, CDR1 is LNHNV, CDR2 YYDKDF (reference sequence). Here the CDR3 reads CATSRDLRVWETQYF. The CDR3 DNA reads TGTGCCACCAGCAGAGATTTAAGGGTTTGGGAGACCCAGTACTTC.

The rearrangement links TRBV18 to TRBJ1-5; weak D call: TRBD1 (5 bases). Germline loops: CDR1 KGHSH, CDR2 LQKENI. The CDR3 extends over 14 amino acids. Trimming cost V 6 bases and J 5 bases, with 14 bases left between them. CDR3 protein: CASSQGRGDQPQHF. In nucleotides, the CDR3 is TGTGCCAGCTCCCAAGGTAGGGGAGATCAGCCCCAGCATTTT.

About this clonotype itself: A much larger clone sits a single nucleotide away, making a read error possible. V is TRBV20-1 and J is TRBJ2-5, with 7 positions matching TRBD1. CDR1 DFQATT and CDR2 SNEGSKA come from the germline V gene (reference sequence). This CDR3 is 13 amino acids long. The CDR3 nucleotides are TGCAGTGCGCCCGGGACAGCGCAAGAGACCGAGTACTTC. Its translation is CSAPGTAQETEYF.

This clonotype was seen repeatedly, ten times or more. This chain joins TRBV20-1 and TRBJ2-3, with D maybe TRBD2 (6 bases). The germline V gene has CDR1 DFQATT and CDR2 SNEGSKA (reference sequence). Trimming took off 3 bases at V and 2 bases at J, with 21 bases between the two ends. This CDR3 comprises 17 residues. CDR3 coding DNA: TGCAGTGCTAGGTCGGACTACCGAATACTCCTCACAGATACGCAGTATTTT. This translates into CSARSDYRILLTDTQYF.

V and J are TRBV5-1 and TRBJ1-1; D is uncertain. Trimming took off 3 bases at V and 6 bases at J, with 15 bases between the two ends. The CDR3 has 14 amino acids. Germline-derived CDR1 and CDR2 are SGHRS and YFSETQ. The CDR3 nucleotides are TGCGCCAGCAGCTACGGAGGTGAGACCGCTGAAGCTTTCTTT. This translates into CASSYGGETAEAFF.

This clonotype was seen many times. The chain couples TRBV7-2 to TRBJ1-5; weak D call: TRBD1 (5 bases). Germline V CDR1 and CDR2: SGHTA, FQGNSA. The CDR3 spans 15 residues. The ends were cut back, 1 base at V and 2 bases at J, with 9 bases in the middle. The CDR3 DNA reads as TGTGCCAGCAGCTTAGGCAGGGCTGGCAATCAGCCCCAGCATTTT. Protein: CASSLGRAGNQPQHF.